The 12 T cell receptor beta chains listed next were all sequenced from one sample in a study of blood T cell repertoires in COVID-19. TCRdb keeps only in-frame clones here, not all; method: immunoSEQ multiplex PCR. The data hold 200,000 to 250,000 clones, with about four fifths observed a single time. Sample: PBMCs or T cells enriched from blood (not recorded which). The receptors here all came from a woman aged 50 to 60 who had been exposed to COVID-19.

CDR3 protein: CATSRNRGTNEKLFF. In nucleotides, the CDR3 is TGTGCCACCAGCAGAAACAGGGGTACTAATGAAAAACTGTTTTTT. The chain uses TRBV15 and TRBJ1-4, with 7 bases lining up with TRBD1. The J segment lost 2 bases and the V segment lost 2 bases, leaving 2 bases of the junction unmatched. CDR3 length equals 15 residues. The germline gives CDR1 LNHNV, CDR2 YYDKDF (reference sequence).

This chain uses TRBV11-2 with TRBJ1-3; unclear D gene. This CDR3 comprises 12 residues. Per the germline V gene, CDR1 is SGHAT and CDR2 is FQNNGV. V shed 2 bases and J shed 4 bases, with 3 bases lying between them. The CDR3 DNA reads TGTGCCAGCAGCTTACCAGGAAACACCATATATTTT. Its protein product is CASSLPGNTIYF.

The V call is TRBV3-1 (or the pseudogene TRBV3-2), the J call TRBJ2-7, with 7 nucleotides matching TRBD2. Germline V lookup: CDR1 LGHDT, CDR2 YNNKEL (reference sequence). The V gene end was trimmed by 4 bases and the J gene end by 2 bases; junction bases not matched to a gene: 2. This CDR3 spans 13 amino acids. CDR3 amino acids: CASSPGTTYEQYF. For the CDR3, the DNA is TGTGCCAGCAGCCCGGGGACTACCTACGAGCAGTACTTC.

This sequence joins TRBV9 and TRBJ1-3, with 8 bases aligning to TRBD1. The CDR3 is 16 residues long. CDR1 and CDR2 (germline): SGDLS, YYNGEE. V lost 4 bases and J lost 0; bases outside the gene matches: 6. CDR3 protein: CASSPPDRVSGNTIYF. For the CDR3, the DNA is TGTGCCAGCAGCCCACCGGACAGGGTCTCTGGAAACACCATATATTTT.

The CDR3 protein is CASIKYSSAGQNTEAFF. Written as DNA, the CDR3 is TGTGCCAGCATCAAATATTCCTCGGCGGGGCAGAACACTGAAGCTTTCTTT. The J gene is TRBJ1-1, the V gene TRBV7-9; TRBD1 might be the D (5 bases). This CDR3 is built from 17 residues. Trimming cost V 7 bases and J 1 base, with 22 bases left between them. Germline CDR1 is SEHNR and CDR2 is FQNEAQ (reference sequence). Full variable domain (remainder filled in from reference TRBV7-9 and TRBJ1-1): DTGVSQNPRHKITKRGQNVTFRCDPISEHNRLYWYRQTLGQGPEFLTYFQNEAQLEKSRLLSDRFSAERPKGSFSTLEIQRTEQGDSAMYLCASIKYSSAGQNTEAFFGQGTRLTVV.

CDR3 bases: TGTGCCAGTAGTATGGGGCAGGGTAGCCGAGGCGGGGAGCTGTTTTTT. Protein sequence: CASSMGQGSRGGELFF. This chain connects TRBV19 to TRBJ2-2; a possible D gene is TRBD1 (5 bases). This CDR3 has 16 residues. V was pared by 3 bases and J by 7 bases, with 18 bases between. Germline CDR1 LNHDA, CDR2 SQIVND (reference sequence).

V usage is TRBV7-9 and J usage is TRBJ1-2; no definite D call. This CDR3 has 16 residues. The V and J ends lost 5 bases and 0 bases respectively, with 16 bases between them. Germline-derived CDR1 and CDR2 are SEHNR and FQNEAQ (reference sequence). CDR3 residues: CASSEAGFPANYGYTF. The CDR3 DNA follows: TGTGCCAGCAGCGAGGCCGGGTTTCCAGCTAACTATGGCTACACCTTC.

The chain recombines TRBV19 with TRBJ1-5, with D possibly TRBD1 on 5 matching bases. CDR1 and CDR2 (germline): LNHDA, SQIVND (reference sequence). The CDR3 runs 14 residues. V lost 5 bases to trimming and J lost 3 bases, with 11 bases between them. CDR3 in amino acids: CASSPDTFNQPQHF. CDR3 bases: TGTGCCAGTAGTCCGGACACCTTCAATCAGCCCCAGCATTTT.

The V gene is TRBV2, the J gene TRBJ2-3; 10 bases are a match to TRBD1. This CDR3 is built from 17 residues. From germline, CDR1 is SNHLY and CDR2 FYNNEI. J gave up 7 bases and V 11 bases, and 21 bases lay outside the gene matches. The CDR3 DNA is TGTGCCGCCCGATACCAACCCACGGGACAGGGGTACAATACGCAGTATTTT. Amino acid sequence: CAARYQPTGQGYNTQYF.

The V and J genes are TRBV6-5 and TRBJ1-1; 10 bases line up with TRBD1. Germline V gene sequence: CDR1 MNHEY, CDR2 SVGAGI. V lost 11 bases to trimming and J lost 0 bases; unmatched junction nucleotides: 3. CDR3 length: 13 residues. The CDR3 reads CAGGQGLNTEAFF. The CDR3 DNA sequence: TGTGCCGGGGGACAGGGGCTGAACACTGAAGCTTTCTTT.

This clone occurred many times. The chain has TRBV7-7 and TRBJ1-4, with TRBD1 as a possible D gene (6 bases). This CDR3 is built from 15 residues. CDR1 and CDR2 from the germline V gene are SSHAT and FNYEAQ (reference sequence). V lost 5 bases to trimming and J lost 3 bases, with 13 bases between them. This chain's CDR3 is CASSLLQGPNEKLFF. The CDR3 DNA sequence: TGTGCCAGCAGCCTCCTACAGGGCCCTAATGAAAAACTGTTTTTT.

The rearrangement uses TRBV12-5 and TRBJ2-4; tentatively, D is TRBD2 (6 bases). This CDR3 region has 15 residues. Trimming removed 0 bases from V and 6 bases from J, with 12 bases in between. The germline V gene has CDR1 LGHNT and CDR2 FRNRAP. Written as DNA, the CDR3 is TGTGCTAGTGGTTTGGTACTTGAGGGAGGAAACATTCAGTACTTC. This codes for CASGLVLEGGNIQYF. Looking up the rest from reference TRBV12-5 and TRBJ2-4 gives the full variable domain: DARVTQTPRHKVTEMGQEVTMRCQPILGHNTVFWYRQTMMQGLELLAYFRNRAPLDDSGMPKDRFSAEMPDATLATLKIQPSEPRDSAVYFCASGLVLEGGNIQYFGAGTRLSVL.